This TCR beta chain was identified during a study of patients and donors after allogeneic stem cell transplantation (TCRdb year 2020). The library was obtained by RT-PCR. The sequencing machine was a NextSeq 550. TCRdb reprocessed the public reads (quality trimming at Q25 with fastp, clone calling with MiXCR) and kept in-frame beta chains. Each entry is one CDR3 protein sequence, shown with its most common DNA and genes. Present in this sample are hundreds of thousands of distinct CDR3 sequences, 11% to 15% of which were seen just once. More than 9% of the sample rests with the top ten. There are a few counts of this clonotype. Its antigen remains unidentified. The input lacks base qualities; no much larger clone sits a single base away. CDR1 is given as LGHDT and CDR2 as YNNKEL, both from the germline V gene (reference sequence). The CDR3 spans 16 residues, from the cysteine through the phenylalanine. The entry retains the CDR3 DNA only, 48 bases that are in frame from base 1. The V and J ends are trimmed by 1 base and 7 bases, leaving 20 bases between them.

The sample comprised blood, either unsorted or a sorted T cell fraction (not recorded which). The rearrangement joined TRBV3-1 to TRBJ2-7, with the D call perhaps TRBD1 or TRBD2, each one matching 5 bases. This sequence was found in a human donor who was either an allogeneic HSCT recipient or a stem cell or donor lymphocyte infusion donor (not recorded which). It is not recorded whose cells these are; they may come from a transplant donor. The CDR3: CASSQGGGSPRREQYF. Read as DNA, the sequence is TGTGCCAGCAGCCAAGGGGGCGGGTCCCCCCGTAGGGAGCAGTACTTC.